The present T cell receptor (beta chain) was sequenced within a study of blood T cell repertoires in COVID-19. This clone was observed a single time. Sequencing was performed with immunoSEQ multiplex PCR; in TCRdb, only in-frame clones are kept and a portion is missing. The sample shows 350,000 or so clones, 80% to 95% of them seen only once. The CDR3 sequence is 13 residues long. Trimming stripped 10 bases from V and 6 bases from J, with 19 bases between. Germline V gene data show CDR1 as SGHNT and CDR2 as YYREEE (reference sequence). The chain has TRBV5-4 and TRBJ1-2, with D hard to call. This clonotype was obtained from a woman in her twenties or thirties who had recovered from COVID-19. Source material: PBMCs or T cells enriched from blood (not recorded which). CDR3 sequence (DNA): TGTGCCTCCCGGCCCCGGGGAGGAAATGGCTACACCTTC. Amino acids: CASRPRGGNGYTF. The whole variable domain, remainder taken from reference TRBV5-4 and TRBJ1-2, is ETGVTQSPTHLIKTRGQQVTLRCSSQSGHNTVSWYQQALGQGPQFIFQYYREEENGRGNFPPRFSGLQFPNYSSELNVNALELDDSALYLCASRPRGGNGYTFGSGTRLTVV.